The 16 T cell receptor beta chains given below trace back to one sample, sequenced in a study of long-term antiretroviral therapy in people with HIV. The assay used was immunoSEQ (version v3.0), run at survey level. Sequenced by immunoSEQ multiplex PCR; TCRdb stores in-frame clones only, minus some. The table lists about 23,000 clones, around 86% of them singletons. The source material was unsorted PBMCs, sampled 0.4 years after starting antiretroviral therapy. These receptor sequences come from a man in his fifties or sixties with HIV.

This CDR3 reads CASSRTSGGNTEAFF. CDR3 nucleotide sequence: TGTGCCAGCAGCCGGACAAGCGGGGGAAATACTGAAGCTTTCTTT. The chain links TRBV9 to TRBJ1-1, with a possible D match to TRBD1 (5 bases). Trimming took off 4 bases at V and 5 bases at J, with 18 bases between the two ends. Germline values: CDR1 SGDLS, CDR2 YYNGEE. This CDR3 has 15 residues.

A few counts support this clone. This chain joins TRBV19 and TRBJ2-7; D is tentatively TRBD1 or TRBD2 (5 bases each). The CDR3 runs 12 residues. V lost 7 bases, J lost 6 bases, and 13 bases lay in between. Germline values: CDR1 LNHDA, CDR2 SQIVND (reference sequence). For the CDR3, the DNA is TGTGCCAGTATGCAGGGCCGGGGCGAGCAGTACTTC. It encodes CASMQGRGEQYF.

V is TRBV9 and J is TRBJ2-7; D is possibly TRBD1 (5 bases). The germline V and J ends were trimmed by 3 bases and 3 bases, with 16 bases remaining between them. Germline V CDR1 and CDR2: SGDLS, YYNGEE. The CDR3 length is 15 residues. The CDR3 nucleotides are TGTGCCAGCAGCGCCGCGGTTGGGGCAGGCTACGAGCAGTACTTC. Protein: CASSAAVGAGYEQYF.

A single count supports this clone. V usage is TRBV19 and J usage is TRBJ1-5, with D possibly matching TRBD1 (6 bases). CDR3 length equals 15 residues. V lost 6 bases and J lost 2, with 14 bases in between. In germline, CDR1 is LNHDA, CDR2 SQIVND (reference sequence). The CDR3 is CASSAREGGNQPQHF. CDR3 sequence (DNA): TGTGCCAGTAGCGCCCGTGAGGGGGGCAATCAGCCCCAGCATTTT.

This clone has only a few counts. This chain joins TRBV5-1 and TRBJ1-3; no clear D gene. CDR1 and CDR2 (germline): SGHRS, YFSETQ. The V end was cut by 3 bases, the J end by 1 base, with 11 bases between. The CDR3 is 15 residues long. CDR3 amino acids: CASSSDGNSGNTIYF. The CDR3 region has the DNA TGCGCCAGCAGCTCGGACGGGAATTCTGGAAACACCATATATTTT.

The CDR3 DNA follows: TGTGCCAGCAGCTCGGTGGGCACGAACACCGGGGAGCTGTTTTTT. This sequence encodes CASSSVGTNTGELFF. The genes are TRBV5-4 and TRBJ2-2; no definite D call. The germline V gene encodes CDR1 SGHNT and CDR2 YYREEE (reference sequence). This CDR3 is 15 amino acids long. The V gene lost 3 bases and the J gene lost 0 bases, with 9 bases spanning the gap.

This clone was observed a single time. V is TRBV15 and J is TRBJ2-7; D uncertain. This CDR3 spans 15 amino acids. V shed 1 base and J shed 1 base, with 11 bases lying between them. CDR1 is LNHNV, CDR2 YYDKDF, per germline (reference sequence). The CDR3 reads CATSRGTASSYEQYF. DNA of the CDR3: TGTGCCACCAGCAGAGGTACGGCCAGTTCCTACGAGCAGTACTTC.

This CDR3 reads CAISEAPGTGAEQFF. The CDR3 DNA follows: TGTGCCATCAGTGAGGCTCCCGGGACAGGGGCTGAGCAGTTCTTC. The chain uses TRBV10-3 and TRBJ2-1, with TRBD1 matching over 10 bases. V was pared by 2 bases and J by 9 bases, with 7 bases of the junction left unmatched. The CDR3 has 15 residues. Germline loops: CDR1 ENHRY, CDR2 SYGVKD.

This chain links TRBV4-1 with TRBJ1-4, with 8 bases matching TRBD1. CDR3 length equals 15 residues. CDR1 and CDR2 from the germline V gene are MGHRA and YSYEKL. Germline trimming cut 6 bases from V and 4 bases from J; bases unmatched to any gene: 7. CDR3 bases: TGCGCCAGCAGACTCGGACAGGGCATTAATGAAAAACTGTTTTTT. As protein: CASRLGQGINEKLFF.

This clone was counted a single time. The rearrangement joins TRBV5-4 to TRBJ2-3; D is undetermined. The CDR3 runs 14 residues. From germline, CDR1 is SGHNT and CDR2 YYREEE (reference sequence). Trimming took off 1 base at V and 5 bases at J, with 11 bases between the two ends. This CDR3 reads CASSLRTWGDTQYF. CDR3 coding DNA: TGTGCCAGCAGCTTGCGGACGTGGGGAGATACGCAGTATTTT.

The chain links TRBV19 to TRBJ1-3; D uncertain. V lost 5 bases and J lost 0, with 11 bases in between. Germline V gene lookup returns CDR1 LNHDA and CDR2 SQIVND (reference sequence). The CDR3 loop spans 15 amino acids. The CDR3 loop reads CASSFQDGSGNTIYF. The CDR3 DNA follows: TGTGCCAGTAGTTTCCAAGACGGCTCTGGAAACACCATATATTTT.

The rearrangement links TRBV7-2 to TRBJ2-3; no reliable D call. Germline V CDR1 and CDR2: SGHTA, FQGNSA. V lost 1 base to trimming and J lost 5 bases, with 4 bases between them. This CDR3 comprises 12 residues. The CDR3 region has the DNA TGTGCCAGCAGCTTAGTTGGAGATACGCAGTATTTT. Protein: CASSLVGDTQYF.

The chain links TRBV4-1 to TRBJ1-1; D might be TRBD1 (5 bases). Germline assignment: CDR1 MGHRA and CDR2 YSYEKL. The CDR3 length is 13 residues. Trimming cost V 3 bases and J 8 bases, with 13 bases left between them. The CDR3 is CASSHLPGPEAFF. DNA for the CDR3: TGCGCCAGCAGCCATTTACCGGGACCAGAAGCTTTCTTT.

This clone was counted between two and nine times. This chain joins TRBV4-2 and TRBJ2-5, with unresolved D. Germline V CDR1 and CDR2: LGHNA, YNFKEQ. There are 14 residues in the CDR3. Trimming cost V 0 bases and J 6 bases, with 11 bases left between them. CDR3 sequence (DNA): TGTGCCAGCAGCCAAGAAACCGGTAGACAGACCCAGTACTTC. It yields the protein CASSQETGRQTQYF.

This chain's CDR3 is CSVKGVGRETQYF. The CDR3 region has the DNA TGCAGCGTTAAGGGTGTTGGCCGGGAGACCCAGTACTTC. The V call is TRBV29-1, the J call TRBJ2-5, with unresolved D. V gave up 5 bases and J gave up 5 bases, with 15 bases separating them. The CDR3 length is 13 residues. CDR1 is SQVTM and CDR2 is ANQGSEA in the germline V gene.

This chain connects TRBV7-2 to TRBJ2-1; 10 bases match TRBD2. Germline V lookup: CDR1 SGHTA, CDR2 FQGNSA. The CDR3 spans 19 residues. V lost 5 bases and J lost 13; bases outside the gene matches: 26. The CDR3 loop reads CASSVGGLAVFSPPKGQFF. The CDR3 DNA follows: TGTGCCAGCAGCGTAGGTGGACTAGCGGTATTTAGCCCCCCTAAGGGTCAGTTCTTC.